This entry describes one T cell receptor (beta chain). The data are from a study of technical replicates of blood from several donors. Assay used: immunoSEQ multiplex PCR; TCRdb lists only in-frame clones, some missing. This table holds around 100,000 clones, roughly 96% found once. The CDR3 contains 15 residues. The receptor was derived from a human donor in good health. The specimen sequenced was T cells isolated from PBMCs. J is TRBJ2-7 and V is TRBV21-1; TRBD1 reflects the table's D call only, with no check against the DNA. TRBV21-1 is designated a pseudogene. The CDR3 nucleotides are TGTGCCAGCAGCAAAAGTGAACAGGGATTTTACGTGCAGTACTTC. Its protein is CASSKSEQGFYVQYF.